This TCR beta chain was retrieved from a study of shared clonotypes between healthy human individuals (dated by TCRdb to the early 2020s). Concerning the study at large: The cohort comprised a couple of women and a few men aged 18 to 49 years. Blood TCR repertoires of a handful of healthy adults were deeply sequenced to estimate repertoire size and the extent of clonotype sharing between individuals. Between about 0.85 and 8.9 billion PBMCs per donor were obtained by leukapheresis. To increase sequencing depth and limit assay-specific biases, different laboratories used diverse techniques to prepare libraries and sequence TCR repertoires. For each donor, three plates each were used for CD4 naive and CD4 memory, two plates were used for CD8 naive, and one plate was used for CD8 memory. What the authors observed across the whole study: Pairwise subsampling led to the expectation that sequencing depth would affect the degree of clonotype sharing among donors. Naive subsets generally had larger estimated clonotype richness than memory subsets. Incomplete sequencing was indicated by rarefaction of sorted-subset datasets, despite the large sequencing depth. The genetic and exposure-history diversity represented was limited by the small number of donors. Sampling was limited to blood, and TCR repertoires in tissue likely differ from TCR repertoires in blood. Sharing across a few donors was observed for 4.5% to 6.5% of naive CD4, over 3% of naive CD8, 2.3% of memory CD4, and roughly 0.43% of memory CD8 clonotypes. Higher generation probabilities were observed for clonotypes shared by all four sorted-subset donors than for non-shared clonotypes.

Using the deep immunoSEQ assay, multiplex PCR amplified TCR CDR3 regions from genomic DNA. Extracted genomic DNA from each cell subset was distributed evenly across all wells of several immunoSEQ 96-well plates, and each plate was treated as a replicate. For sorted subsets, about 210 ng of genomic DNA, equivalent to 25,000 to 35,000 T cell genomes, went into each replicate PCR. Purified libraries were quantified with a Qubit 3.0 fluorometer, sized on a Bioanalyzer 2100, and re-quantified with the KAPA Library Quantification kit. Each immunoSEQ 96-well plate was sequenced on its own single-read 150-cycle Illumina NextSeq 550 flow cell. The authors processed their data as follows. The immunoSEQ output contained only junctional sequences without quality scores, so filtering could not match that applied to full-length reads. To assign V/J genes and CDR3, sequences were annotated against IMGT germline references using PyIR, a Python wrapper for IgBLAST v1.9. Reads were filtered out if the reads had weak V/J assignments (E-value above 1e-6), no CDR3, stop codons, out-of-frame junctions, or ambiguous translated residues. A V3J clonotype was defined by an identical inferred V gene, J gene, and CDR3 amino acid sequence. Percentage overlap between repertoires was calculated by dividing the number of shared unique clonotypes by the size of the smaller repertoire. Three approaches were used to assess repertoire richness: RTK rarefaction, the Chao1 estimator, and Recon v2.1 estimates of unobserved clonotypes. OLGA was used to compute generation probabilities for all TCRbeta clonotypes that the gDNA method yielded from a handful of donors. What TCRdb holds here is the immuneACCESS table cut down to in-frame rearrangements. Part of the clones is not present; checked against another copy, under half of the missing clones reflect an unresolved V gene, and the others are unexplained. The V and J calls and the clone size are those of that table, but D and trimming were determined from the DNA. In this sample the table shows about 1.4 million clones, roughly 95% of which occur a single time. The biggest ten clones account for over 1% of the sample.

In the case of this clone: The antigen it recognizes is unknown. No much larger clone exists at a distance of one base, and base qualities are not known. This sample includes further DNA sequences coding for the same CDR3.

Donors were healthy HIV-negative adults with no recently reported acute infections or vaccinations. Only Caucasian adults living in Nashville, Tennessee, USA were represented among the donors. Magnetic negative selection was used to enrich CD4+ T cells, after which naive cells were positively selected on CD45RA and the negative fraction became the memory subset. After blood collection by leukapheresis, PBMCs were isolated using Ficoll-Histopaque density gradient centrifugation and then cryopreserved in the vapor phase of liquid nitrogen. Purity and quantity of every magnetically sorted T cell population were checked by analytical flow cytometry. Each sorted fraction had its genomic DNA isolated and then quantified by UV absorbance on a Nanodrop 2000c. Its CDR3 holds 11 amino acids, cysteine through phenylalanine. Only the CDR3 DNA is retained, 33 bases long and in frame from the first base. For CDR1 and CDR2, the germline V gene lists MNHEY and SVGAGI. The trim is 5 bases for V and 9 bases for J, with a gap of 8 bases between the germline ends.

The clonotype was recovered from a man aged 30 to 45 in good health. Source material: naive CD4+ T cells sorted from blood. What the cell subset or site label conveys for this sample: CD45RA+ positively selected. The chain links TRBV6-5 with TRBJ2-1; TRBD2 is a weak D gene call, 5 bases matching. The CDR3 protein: CASSTRGEQFF. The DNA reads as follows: TGTGCCAGCAGTACCCGGGGTGAGCAGTTCTTC.